One T cell receptor beta chain is described in this entry. Its antigen is not identified. The entry originates in a study of cytomegalovirus exposure and HLA in healthy donors. The ends were cut back, 5 bases at V and 6 bases at J, with 17 bases in the middle. This CDR3 region has 15 residues. The V gene's germline CDR1 is SGHTA and CDR2 FQGNSA. Study results and limitations: A previous analysis found most TCR beta V segments productive roughly 87% or roughly 30% of the time. As a later analysis revealed, most CMV-associated TCR beta chains appeared HLA-restricted. There were reportedly fewer N-insertions in an Asian-associated ancestry cluster than the approximately 630-donor mean, in a later analysis.

PCR employed 60 Vbeta and 13 Jbeta primers. Only in-frame clones appear in the TCRdb table, and some are missing; sequencing was by immunoSEQ multiplex PCR. Counted here are fewer than 150,000 clones, about 78% occurring once; the ten biggest clones make up approximately 2.8%. This chain joins TRBV7-2 and TRBJ1-5, with D unclear. Sequences were obtained from PBMCs. The sequence was obtained from a male donor in good health and CMV-seronegative. The CDR3 coding sequence is TGTGCCAGCAGCCTAGTCCTATCGGTCCCTCAGCCCCAGCATTTT. Translating it yields CASSLVLSVPQPQHF.